The 5 T cell receptor beta chains below were found in one sample sequenced in a study of breast tumors, draining lymph nodes, adjacent tissues (dated by TCRdb to the mid-2010s). The method behind the library was multiplex PCR. This sample was sequenced with an Illumina HiSeq 2000. Starting from the raw public reads, TCRdb applied fastp trimming at Q25, assembled clones with MiXCR and retained in-frame beta chains. Rows are combined by CDR3 protein, so each entry shows the most common genes and DNA. Present in this sample are under 25,000 distinct CDR3 sequences, roughly 58% of which were seen just once. The ten biggest clones cover roughly an eighth of the sample. Sequencing was done on a sample of breast tumor tissue. The origin of the receptors is a female donor with breast cancer. Some clones in this sample may be carry-over from other donors' samples.

The chain is built from TRBV6-6 and TRBJ1-6, with D hard to call. The CDR3 contains 12 residues. V lost 5 bases and J lost 8, with 7 bases in between. Germline V lookup: CDR1 MNHNY, CDR2 SVGAGI (reference sequence). For the CDR3, the DNA is TGTGCCAGCAGTCCAGCGGATTCACCCCTCCACTTT. The encoded protein is CASSPADSPLHF.

This clonotype is labeled medium-sized. The V gene is TRBV20-1, the J gene TRBJ2-7; D gene ambiguous. This CDR3 region has 13 residues. The V end lost 0 bases, the J end lost 2 bases, and 8 bases lay between the germline ends. CDR1 and CDR2 (germline): DFQATT, SNEGSKA (reference sequence). This CDR3 is CSAREAGTYEQYF. Here the CDR3 DNA reads TGCAGTGCTAGAGAAGCTGGAACCTACGAGCAGTACTTC.

This clonotype appeared many times. This rearrangement joins TRBV2 to TRBJ2-2, with a weak D call TRBD1 (5 bases). The V and J ends lost 4 bases and 4 bases respectively, with 10 bases between them. From germline, CDR1 is SNHLY and CDR2 FYNNEI. The CDR3 loop spans 14 amino acids. The CDR3 region has the DNA TGTGCCAGCAGTGCTGACAGAACCACCGGGGAGCTGTTTTTT. This codes for CASSADRTTGELFF.

This clonotype was seen at least ten times. A read error may explain this, as a much larger clone is one base away. The chain links TRBV20-1 to TRBJ2-7; maybe TRBD1 (5 bases). The CDR3 runs 11 residues. Germline V gene data show CDR1 as DFQATT and CDR2 as SNEGSKA (reference sequence). The CDR3 DNA sequence: TGCAGTGCTAGCACAGGCTACGAGCAGTCCTTC. It codes for CSASTGYEQSF.

This chain links TRBV5-1 with TRBJ1-2, with unresolved D. The CDR3 spans 13 residues. V lost 0 bases and J 4 bases, leaving 7 bases between the germline ends. Per the germline V gene, CDR1 is SGHRS and CDR2 is YFSETQ. Here the CDR3 DNA reads TGCGCCAGCAGCTTGGAAGGCGTCTATGGCTACACCTTC. The encoded protein is CASSLEGVYGYTF.